These T cell receptor beta chains were read from a single sample in a study of molecular identifiers for immune sequencing clone quantification. In TCRdb, the PCR reads were re-called with MiXCR into one record per CDR3 protein. The repertoire consists of some 91,000 distinct CDR3 sequences, with 20% to 25% occurring once and the leading ten covering 0.94%. The specimen sequenced was naive CD8+ T cells from blood, with Jurkat cell RNA spiked in. The receptors shown here come from a human donor in good health. Some libraries in this study had Jurkat cell RNA spiked in. Each CDR3 is given with its conserved first and last residue. Each record gives: clone size, J gene, V gene, D gene, CDR3 DNA, CDR3 protein. D genes are given only for firm matches. Size is stated for part of the rows, as once, few or many counts, or as a class when the clone is expanded.

>many|TRBJ2-7|TRBV5-4|TRBD1
TGTGCCAGCAGCTTGGGGGACAGGCCGATTTACGAGCAGTACTTC
CASSLGDRPIYEQYF
>few|TRBJ2-7|TRBV27|TRBD2
TGTGCCAGCAGAATGGGACTAGCGGGAACCTACGAGCAGTACTTC
CASRMGLAGTYEQYF
>few|TRBJ2-1|TRBV7-2|NA
TGTGCCAGCAGCTTAGCGCTAGTTAACAGCTTTCTGGATGAGCAGTTCTTC
CASSLALVNSFLDEQFF
>many|TRBJ2-3|TRBV20-1|TRBD2
TGCAGTGCTCGGGAGGGACTGGGGGCAGATACGCAGTATTTT
CSAREGLGADTQYF
>many|TRBJ2-3|TRBV12-3/TRBV12-4|TRBD2
TGTGCCAGCACCGTTAGGGGACTAGCGGGGGGGCATTCTACAGATACGCAGTATTTT
CASTVRGLAGGHSTDTQYF
>few|TRBJ2-3|TRBV4-1|NA
TGCGCCAGCAGCCAAGTCCGTGGGAGCACAGATACGCAGTATTTT
CASSQVRGSTDTQYF
>few|TRBJ1-2|TRBV4-3|NA
TGCGCCAGCAGCCAAGACCGCATTGCGGAAGGCTACACCTTC
CASSQDRIAEGYTF
>few|TRBJ2-6|TRBV10-3|NA
TGTGCCATCAGTGAGTCGTTAGGCCAATCTCTATCTGGGGCCAACGTCCTGACTTTC
CAISESLGQSLSGANVLTF
>many|TRBJ2-1|TRBV4-3|NA
TGCGCCAGCAGCCAGGGACGTAGCTCCTACAATGAGCAGTTCTTC
CASSQGRSSYNEQFF
>few|TRBJ2-3|TRBV6-1|TRBD2
TGTGCCAGCCTCAAGCGGGGGGGCTTTCTCAGCACAGATACGCAGTATTTT
CASLKRGGFLSTDTQYF
>NA|TRBJ1-3|TRBV7-2|TRBD1
TGTGCCAGCAGCGAACCGGGACAGAATACCATATATTTT
CASSEPGQNTIYF
>many|TRBJ2-3|TRBV6-1|TRBD1
TGTGCCAGCAGTGAACTCCCCCCGGGACAGCTATACACAGATACGCAGTATTTT
CASSELPPGQLYTDTQYF
>many|TRBJ2-3|TRBV5-6|TRBD2
TGTGCCAGCAGCTTGTACCTAGCGGGAGTCGCAGATACGCAGTATTTT
CASSLYLAGVADTQYF
>many|TRBJ1-1|TRBV6-5|NA
TGTGCCAGCAGTTATTGGCAGGGGACCACTGAAGCTTTCTTT
CASSYWQGTTEAFF
>many|TRBJ2-3|TRBV4-3|TRBD2
TGCGCCAGCAGCCAAGATTCGGCTAGCGGGGGGCCGAGCACAGATACGCAGTATTTT
CASSQDSASGGPSTDTQYF
>many|TRBJ1-3|TRBV5-5|NA
TGTGCCAGCAGTCTTTGGACGCCTGGAAACACCATATATTTT
CASSLWTPGNTIYF
>many|TRBJ1-1|TRBV7-9|NA
TGTGCCAGCAGCTTAGGAGAGATTAACACTGAAGCTTTCTTT
CASSLGEINTEAFF
>NA|TRBJ2-2|TRBV7-2|NA
TGTGCCAGCAGCTTAGGTTTTGGGGGGCTGAACACCGGGGAGCTGTTTTTT
CASSLGFGGLNTGELFF
>NA|TRBJ2-6|TRBV15|TRBD1
TGTGCCACCAGCAGTACCCGGACAGGAGCTGGGGCCAACGTCCTGACTTTC
CATSSTRTGAGANVLTF
>NA|TRBJ1-5|TRBV6-5|NA
TGTGTCAGCAGCCTCTACCGGGACGGCAATCAGCCCCAGCATTTT
CVSSLYRDGNQPQHF
>many|TRBJ2-3|TRBV12-3/TRBV12-4|TRBD1
TGTGCCAGCAGTTTATTGGGACAGAGCACAGATACGCAGTATTTT
CASSLLGQSTDTQYF
>many|TRBJ1-5|TRBV7-9|NA
TGTGCCAGCAGCGGATTGGGAGAAACAGGGATGGGCAATCAGCCCCAGCATTTT
CASSGLGETGMGNQPQHF
>few|TRBJ2-7|TRBV6-5|TRBD2
TGTGCCAGCAGTTACTCGACGGCGGGAGCCTCCTACGAGCAGTACTTC
CASSYSTAGASYEQYF
>many|TRBJ2-3|TRBV10-2|TRBD2
TGCGCCAGCAGCCTAAGCGGGGGCAGCACAGATACGCAGTATTTT
CASSLSGGSTDTQYF